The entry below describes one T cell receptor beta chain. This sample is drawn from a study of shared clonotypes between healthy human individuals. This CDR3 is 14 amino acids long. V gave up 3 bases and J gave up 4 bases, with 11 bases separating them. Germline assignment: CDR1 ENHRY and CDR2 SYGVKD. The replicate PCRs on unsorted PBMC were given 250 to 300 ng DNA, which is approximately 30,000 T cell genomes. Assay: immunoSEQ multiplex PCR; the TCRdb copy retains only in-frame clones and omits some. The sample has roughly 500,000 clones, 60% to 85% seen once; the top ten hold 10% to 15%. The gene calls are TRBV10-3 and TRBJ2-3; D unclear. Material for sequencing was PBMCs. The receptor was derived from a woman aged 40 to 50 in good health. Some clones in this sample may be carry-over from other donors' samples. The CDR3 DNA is TGTGCCATCAGTGAATGGACGTCGGCAGATACGCAGTATTTT. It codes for CAISEWTSADTQYF.